What follows are 14 T cell receptor beta chains derived from one specimen sequenced in a study of T cell repertoires in cytomegalovirus infection. The antigens these receptors bind are not known. One entry per CDR3 protein results from TCRdb running MiXCR on the reads. Among around 430,000 distinct CDR3 sequences listed, under 55% were seen once. The sequenced sample was cultured PBMCs, obtained from culture after CMV antigen stimulation. The source is a human donor in good health (CMV status not recorded). Some clones in this sample may be carry-over from other donors' samples.

V gene TRBV7-2 combines with J gene TRBJ2-3; 8 nucleotides align to TRBD2. In germline, CDR1 is SGHTA, CDR2 FQGNSA. The CDR3 is 18 amino acids. The trim removed 1 base at V and 0 bases at J, leaving 9 bases unmatched. The CDR3, as DNA: TGTGCCAGCAGCTTAGGGTGGCGGGGGGCATCTAGCACAGATACGCAGTATTTT. Encoded protein: CASSLGWRGASSTDTQYF. Looking up the rest from reference TRBV7-2 and TRBJ2-3 gives the full variable domain: GAGVSQSPSNKVTEKGKDVELRCDPISGHTALYWYRQSLGQGLEFLIYFQGNSAPDKSGLPSDRFSAERTGGSVSTLTIQRTQQEDSAVYLCASSLGWRGASSTDTQYFGPGTRLTVL.

In this sample, this clonotype turned up many times. The CDR3 here is CASSPTGGYEQYF. The CDR3 DNA reads as TGTGCCAGCAGTCCTACAGGGGGGTACGAGCAGTACTTC. The genes are TRBV6-2 or TRBV6-3 and TRBJ2-7, with TRBD1 matching 8 bases. The CDR3 totals 13 residues. Germline loops: CDR1 MNHEY, CDR2 SVGEGT. V dropped 5 bases and J dropped 4; count of bases not matched to a gene: 4.

A few counts support this clonotype. The genes are TRBV5-1 and TRBJ2-3, with 10 bases matching TRBD2. V lost 5 bases and J lost 1; bases outside the gene matches: 1. The CDR3 spans 14 residues. Looked up from germline, CDR1 is SGHRS and CDR2 is YFSETQ. CDR3 sequence: CASRLAGRTDTQYF. For the CDR3, the DNA is TGCGCCAGCAGACTAGCGGGACGCACAGATACGCAGTATTTT. The whole variable domain, filled in from reference TRBV5-1 and TRBJ2-3, reads KAGVTQTPRYLIKTRGQQVTLSCSPISGHRSVSWYQQTPGQGLQFLFEYFSETQRNKGNFPGRFSGRQFSNSRSEMNVSTLELGDSALYLCASRLAGRTDTQYFGPGTRLTVL.

The chain combines TRBV11-2 with TRBJ2-2; D not resolved. This CDR3 is built from 14 residues. Trimming stripped 0 bases from V and 7 bases from J, with 9 bases between. The V gene's germline CDR1 is SGHAT and CDR2 FQNNGV. This chain's CDR3 is CASSLEPTIGELFF. The CDR3 DNA follows: TGTGCCAGCAGCTTAGAACCCACCATCGGGGAGCTGTTTTTT.

This rearrangement joins TRBV6-5 to TRBJ2-7; 14 bases match TRBD2. This CDR3 region has 16 residues. Trimming took 5 bases from V and 2 from J; bases not matched to a gene: 5. From germline, CDR1 is MNHEY and CDR2 SVGAGI. CDR3 sequence reads: CASSRLAGGPAYEQYF. CDR3 sequence (DNA): TGTGCCAGCAGTCGACTAGCGGGAGGGCCTGCCTACGAGCAGTACTTC.

This clonotype appeared once. V and J are TRBV9 and TRBJ1-1, with D tentatively TRBD1 (6 bases). CDR3 length equals 13 residues. Germline V CDR1 and CDR2: SGDLS, YYNGEE. V was cut by 4 bases and J by 8 bases, with 15 bases left in between. The CDR3 bases are TGTGCCAGCAGCACCAGAGCCGGACAGGAAGCTTTCTTT. Translating it yields CASSTRAGQEAFF.

V and J are TRBV12-3 or TRBV12-4 and TRBJ2-2; 9 bases match TRBD2. Losses at the gene ends were 1 base for V and 6 bases for J; bases not matched to a gene: 18. The CDR3 has 20 residues. CDR3 residues: CASSLVFLGLAGFPSGELFF. The CDR3 DNA is TGTGCCAGCAGTTTAGTCTTCCTTGGTCTAGCGGGGTTCCCTTCCGGGGAGCTGTTTTTT.

V is TRBV6-6 and J is TRBJ1-4; D may be TRBD1 (5 bases). The germline V gene encodes CDR1 MNHNY and CDR2 SVGAGI (reference sequence). V was cut by 7 bases and J by 8 bases, with 14 bases left in between. This CDR3 region has 13 residues. This CDR3 is CASTGTSGEKLFF. In nucleotides, the CDR3 is TGTGCCAGCACCGGGACCTCTGGGGAAAAACTGTTTTTT.

The genes are TRBV7-9 and TRBJ2-5, with D hard to call. The V gene lost 5 bases and the J gene lost 4 bases, with 11 bases spanning the gap. Looked up from germline, CDR1 is SEHNR and CDR2 is FQNEAQ (reference sequence). The CDR3 totals 13 residues. The CDR3: CASSPSFPETQYF. Here the CDR3 DNA reads TGTGCCAGCAGCCCTTCGTTCCCAGAGACCCAGTACTTC.

The chain employs TRBV4-3 and TRBJ2-5; 13 nucleotides match TRBD2. This CDR3 comprises 17 residues. V lost 0 bases to trimming and J lost 5 bases; unmatched junction nucleotides: 6. The V gene's germline CDR1 is LGHNA and CDR2 YSLEER. CDR3 coding DNA: TGCGCCAGCAGCCAAGAATGGGGACTAGCGGGACGGGAGACCCAGTACTTC. Translation gives CASSQEWGLAGRETQYF.

The table lists this clonotype with a few counts. The chain is built from TRBV12-5 and TRBJ1-1; 8 bases line up with TRBD1. Germline CDR1 is LGHNT and CDR2 is FRNRAP. This CDR3 contains 17 residues. Trimming took 0 bases from V and 0 from J; bases not matched to a gene: 6. CDR3 nucleotides: TGTGCTAGTGGTTTGGTACTCGGGACAGGATTGAACACTGAAGCTTTCTTT. As protein: CASGLVLGTGLNTEAFF. Full variable domain (outside the CDR3, taken from reference TRBV12-5 and TRBJ1-1): DARVTQTPRHKVTEMGQEVTMRCQPILGHNTVFWYRQTMMQGLELLAYFRNRAPLDDSGMPKDRFSAEMPDATLATLKIQPSEPRDSAVYFCASGLVLGTGLNTEAFFGQGTRLTVV.

This chain uses TRBV7-9 with TRBJ1-4; no reliable D call. The CDR3 length is 16 residues. V shed 5 bases and J shed 0 bases, with 13 bases lying between them. Germline V gene lookup returns CDR1 SEHNR and CDR2 FQNEAQ (reference sequence). The CDR3 protein is CASSGRHHATNEKLFF. The CDR3 DNA follows: TGTGCCAGCAGCGGAAGGCACCATGCAACTAATGAAAAACTGTTTTTT.

The rearrangement links TRBV20-1 to TRBJ2-3; 9 bases match TRBD2. Per the germline V gene, CDR1 is DFQATT and CDR2 is SNEGSKA (reference sequence). The CDR3 runs 14 residues. Trimming cost V 6 bases and J 5 bases; bases outside gene matches: 9. The CDR3 coding sequence is TGCAGTGCCCAAGCGTTAGCGGGAGTAGATACGCAGTATTTT. Its protein is CSAQALAGVDTQYF.

This chain joins TRBV6-2 or TRBV6-3 and TRBJ2-6, with D possibly matching TRBD1 (6 bases). V lost 8 bases and J 0 bases, leaving 11 bases between the germline ends. The V gene's germline CDR1 is MNHEY and CDR2 SVGEGT. The CDR3 contains 15 residues. The CDR3 protein is CASSGGISGANVLTF. The CDR3 bases are TGTGCCAGCTCTGGGGGCATCTCTGGGGCCAACGTCCTGACTTTC.